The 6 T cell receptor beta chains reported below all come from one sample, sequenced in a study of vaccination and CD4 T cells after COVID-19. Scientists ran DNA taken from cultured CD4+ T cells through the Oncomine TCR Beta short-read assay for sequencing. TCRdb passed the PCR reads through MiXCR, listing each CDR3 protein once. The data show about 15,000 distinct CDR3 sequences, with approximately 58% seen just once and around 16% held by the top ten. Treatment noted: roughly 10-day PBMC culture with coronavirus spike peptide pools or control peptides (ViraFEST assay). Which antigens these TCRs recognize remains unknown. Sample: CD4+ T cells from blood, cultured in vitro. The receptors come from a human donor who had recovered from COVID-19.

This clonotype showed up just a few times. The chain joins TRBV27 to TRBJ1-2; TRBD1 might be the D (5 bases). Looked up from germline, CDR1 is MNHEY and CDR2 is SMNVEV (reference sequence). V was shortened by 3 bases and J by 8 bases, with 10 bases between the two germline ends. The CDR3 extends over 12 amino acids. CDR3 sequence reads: CASSFPGGGYTF. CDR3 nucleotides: TGTGCCAGCAGTTTCCCGGGGGGGGGCTACACCTTC.

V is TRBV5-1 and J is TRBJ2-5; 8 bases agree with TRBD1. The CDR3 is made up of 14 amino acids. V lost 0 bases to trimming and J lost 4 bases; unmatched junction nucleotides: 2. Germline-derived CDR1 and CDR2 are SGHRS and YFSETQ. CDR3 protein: CASSLGQGIETQYF. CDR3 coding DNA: TGCGCCAGCAGCTTGGGACAGGGGATAGAGACCCAGTACTTC.

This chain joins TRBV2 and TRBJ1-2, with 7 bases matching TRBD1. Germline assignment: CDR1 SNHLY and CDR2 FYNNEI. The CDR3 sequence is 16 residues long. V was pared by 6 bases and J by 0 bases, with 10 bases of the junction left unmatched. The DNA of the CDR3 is TGTGCCAGCAGGAGGACAGGTGGTCCAGCTAACTATGGCTACACCTTC. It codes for CASRRTGGPANYGYTF.

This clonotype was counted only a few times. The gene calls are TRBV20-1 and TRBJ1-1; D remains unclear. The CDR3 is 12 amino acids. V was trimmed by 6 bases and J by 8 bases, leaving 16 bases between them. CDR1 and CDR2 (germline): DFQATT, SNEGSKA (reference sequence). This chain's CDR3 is CSARGPLKEAFF. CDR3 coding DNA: TGCAGTGCCCGTGGGCCGCTGAAAGAAGCTTTCTTT.

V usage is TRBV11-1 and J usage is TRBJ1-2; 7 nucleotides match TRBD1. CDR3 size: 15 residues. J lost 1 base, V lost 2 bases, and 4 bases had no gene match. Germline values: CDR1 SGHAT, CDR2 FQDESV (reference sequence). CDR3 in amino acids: CASSLNRGYNYGYTF. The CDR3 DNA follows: TGTGCCAGCAGCTTAAACAGGGGATATAACTATGGCTACACCTTC.

The CDR3 nucleotides are TGTGCCAGCAGACCAACCGGGACTAGCGGGACTGAGCAGTTCTTC. Translated: CASRPTGTSGTEQFF. The genes are TRBV7-2 and TRBJ2-1, with 13 bases matching TRBD2. CDR3 size: 15 residues. Per germline, CDR1 SGHTA and CDR2 FQGNSA. J lost 9 bases, V lost 6 bases, and 8 bases had no gene match.